What follows are 28 T cell receptor beta chains derived from one specimen sequenced in a study of blood T cell repertoires in COVID-19. Profiled with immunoSEQ multiplex PCR; TCRdb holds only in-frame clones, not every one. Altogether 470,000 or so clones are present, approximately 85% being singletons, with the ten largest covering 3.2%. Sequenced input: peripheral blood. The origin of the receptors is a human donor in a cohort sampled during active COVID-19.

This CDR3 is CASSRSGRADTQYF. In DNA form, the CDR3 reads TGTGCCAGCAGCCGTTCGGGGAGGGCCGACACGCAGTATTTT. This chain uses TRBV7-9 with TRBJ2-3, with 7 bases aligning to TRBD2. Trimming removed 5 bases from V and 9 bases from J; junction bases left unmatched: 11. Germline V gene data show CDR1 as SEHNR and CDR2 as FQNEAQ (reference sequence). This CDR3 region has 14 residues.

J is TRBJ2-7 and V is TRBV15, with D perhaps matching TRBD2 (7 bases). Deletions cut 1 base from V and 0 bases from J, with 16 bases between. In germline, CDR1 is LNHNV, CDR2 YYDKDF (reference sequence). The CDR3 is made up of 17 amino acids. CDR3 region: CATSRVYGGQISYEQYF. The DNA of the CDR3 is TGTGCCACCAGCAGAGTGTACGGGGGGCAAATCTCCTACGAGCAGTACTTC.

In nucleotides, the CDR3 is TGTGCCAGCAGCTTATCCCCAGAATTCTACTATGGCTACACCTTC. Translating gives CASSLSPEFYYGYTF. The chain has TRBV7-2 and TRBJ1-2, with D unclear. Germline V gene sequence: CDR1 SGHTA, CDR2 FQGNSA. Trimming left V 2 bases short and J 3 bases short, with 13 bases between. The CDR3 length is 15 residues. Variable domain in full (rest from reference TRBV7-2 and TRBJ1-2): GAGVSQSPSNKVTEKGKDVELRCDPISGHTALYWYRQSLGQGLEFLIYFQGNSAPDKSGLPSDRFSAERTGGSVSTLTIQRTQQEDSAVYLCASSLSPEFYYGYTFGSGTRLTVV.

The V and J genes are TRBV5-1 and TRBJ1-1; weak D call: TRBD1 (6 bases). This CDR3 is built from 15 residues. Per germline, CDR1 SGHRS and CDR2 YFSETQ. V lost 4 bases and J lost 5, with 18 bases in between. This CDR3 reads CASSAVGQGSTEAFF. As DNA, the CDR3 is TGCGCCAGCAGCGCCGTGGGGCAGGGGTCAACTGAAGCTTTCTTT. The variable domain in full, completed from reference TRBV5-1 and TRBJ1-1, reads KAGVTQTPRYLIKTRGQQVTLSCSPISGHRSVSWYQQTPGQGLQFLFEYFSETQRNKGNFPGRFSGRQFSNSRSEMNVSTLELGDSALYLCASSAVGQGSTEAFFGQGTRLTVV.

The chain has TRBV19 and TRBJ1-5; 9 bases map to TRBD1. Unmatched junction bases numbered 13, after V lost 3 bases and J lost 7 bases. Germline assignment: CDR1 LNHDA and CDR2 SQIVND (reference sequence). This CDR3 has 17 residues. CDR3 in DNA: TGTGCCAGTAGTATCGTAGGGACAGGGAAAACAGGACAGCCCCAGCATTTT. It specifies CASSIVGTGKTGQPQHF.

This chain joins TRBV18 and TRBJ2-7, with 8 bases identical to TRBD1. The V gene's germline CDR1 is KGHSH and CDR2 LQKENI. The CDR3 runs to 15 residues. The J segment lost 6 bases and the V segment lost 3 bases, leaving 10 bases of the junction unmatched. The CDR3 region is CASSPSAGGEREQYF. DNA of the CDR3: TGTGCCAGCTCACCGTCCGCAGGGGGCGAACGCGAGCAGTACTTC.

V is TRBV6-4 and J is TRBJ2-3; 9 bases align to TRBD2. The CDR3 runs 15 residues. Germline values: CDR1 MRHNA, CDR2 SNTAGT. The V segment lost 6 bases and the J segment 7 bases; nucleotides outside the gene matches: 11. CDR3 sequence (DNA): TGTGCCAGCAGCCAAGGTCCTAGCGGGATCCATACGCAGTATTTT. Translated, it gives CASSQGPSGIHTQYF.

The CDR3 region is CASSSGTGFGSYNSPLHF. The CDR3 coding sequence is TGTGCCAGCAGCTCCGGGACAGGGTTTGGCTCCTATAATTCACCCCTCCACTTT. The gene calls are TRBV5-5 and TRBJ1-6, with 9 bases aligning to TRBD1. V shed 3 bases, J shed 0 bases, and the junction held 7 bases outside the gene matches. The CDR3 is made up of 18 amino acids. Germline CDR1 is SGHKS and CDR2 is YYEKEE (reference sequence).

V usage is TRBV3-1 (or the pseudogene TRBV3-2) and J usage is TRBJ1-1; D remains ambiguous. This CDR3 spans 13 amino acids. The germline V and J ends were trimmed by 6 bases and 0 bases, with 8 bases remaining between them. Per germline, CDR1 LGHDT and CDR2 YNNKEL (reference sequence). The CDR3 bases are TGTGCCAGCAGACTGGACTTGAACACTGAAGCTTTCTTT. The encoded protein is CASRLDLNTEAFF.

The chain is built from TRBV11-3 and TRBJ2-3; D gene unclear. This CDR3 contains 15 residues. V lost 4 bases to trimming and J lost 2 bases, with 13 bases between them. The germline CDR1 and CDR2 sequences are SGHNT and YENEEA. The CDR3 DNA reads as TGTGCCAGCAGCTATAGATCGGTCAACACAGATACGCAGTATTTT. Its translation is CASSYRSVNTDTQYF.

The chain is built from TRBV27 and TRBJ1-2, with TRBD1 matching over 9 bases. Germline loops: CDR1 MNHEY, CDR2 SMNVEV (reference sequence). The CDR3 has 13 amino acids. V lost 6 bases, J lost 7 bases, and 6 bases stayed unmatched. The CDR3 DNA sequence: TGTGCCAGCAGCACCGGGACAGGGTTTGGCTACACCTTC. Residues: CASSTGTGFGYTF.

The chain has TRBV28 and TRBJ1-4; 8 positions match TRBD1. Germline V gives CDR1 MDHEN, CDR2 SYDVKM. The V segment lost 5 bases and the J segment 8 bases; nucleotides outside the gene matches: 7. The CDR3 consists of 14 residues. The CDR3 DNA reads as TGTGCCAGCAGTCTCTCAGGGGGCTGGGAAAAACTGTTTTTT. Translated: CASSLSGGWEKLFF.

The chain has TRBV19 and TRBJ2-1, with 7 bases lining up with TRBD2. Germline CDR1 LNHDA, CDR2 SQIVND (reference sequence). The J segment lost 9 bases and the V segment lost 2 bases, leaving 16 bases of the junction unmatched. The CDR3 has 17 amino acids. CDR3 in amino acids: CASSIPLGGSLMGEQFF. The CDR3 region has the DNA TGTGCCAGTAGTATACCCCTGGGCGGGAGTTTAATGGGTGAGCAGTTCTTC.

J is TRBJ2-1 and V is TRBV7-2; the D gene is possibly TRBD1 (6 bases). The V gene's germline CDR1 is SGHTA and CDR2 FQGNSA. The CDR3 is 12 amino acids. The V gene lost 1 base and the J gene lost 8 bases, with 6 bases spanning the gap. The DNA for the CDR3 is TGTGCCAGCAGCTTAGGGACAGATGAGCAGTTCTTC. Amino acids: CASSLGTDEQFF.

The chain joins TRBV30 to TRBJ2-5; 13 bases align to TRBD2. V shed 1 base, J shed 1 base, and the junction held 9 bases outside the gene matches. CDR1 is GTSNPN, CDR2 SVGIG, per germline (reference sequence). The CDR3 has 18 residues. DNA of the CDR3: TGTGCCTGGAGTGGCGGACTAGCGGGAGCCCGGGGCCAAGAGACCCAGTACTTC. Amino acid sequence: CAWSGGLAGARGQETQYF.

The chain combines TRBV10-1 with TRBJ2-3; 9 nucleotides line up with TRBD2. Looked up from germline, CDR1 is WNHNN and CDR2 is SYGVQD (reference sequence). V trimming: 0 bases; J trimming: 0 bases; junction bases outside the gene matches: 19. The CDR3 consists of 22 residues. This CDR3 reads CASSESNEGLAGFSYSTDTQYF. Written as DNA, the CDR3 is TGCGCCAGCAGTGAGTCGAATGAAGGGCTAGCGGGATTCTCCTATAGCACAGATACGCAGTATTTT.

The V call is TRBV27, the J call TRBJ1-1; 7 bases match TRBD1. The V gene end was trimmed by 7 bases and the J gene end by 4 bases; junction bases not matched to a gene: 0. CDR1 is MNHEY and CDR2 is SMNVEV in the germline V gene (reference sequence). The CDR3 length is 11 residues. CDR3: CASTGGTEAFF. Written as DNA, the CDR3 is TGTGCCAGCACAGGGGGCACTGAAGCTTTCTTT.

A remark on this clone: Other DNA sequences in the sample encode the same CDR3. The gene calls are TRBV5-1 and TRBJ2-5; 15 bases map to TRBD2. V dropped 3 bases and J dropped 2; count of bases not matched to a gene: 2. Looked up from germline, CDR1 is SGHRS and CDR2 is YFSETQ. The CDR3 spans 16 residues. The CDR3 protein is CASSSGLAGGQETQYF. DNA for the CDR3: TGCGCCAGCAGCTCCGGACTAGCGGGAGGGCAAGAGACCCAGTACTTC.

This sequence joins TRBV11-2 and TRBJ2-2; 9 nucleotides agree with TRBD2. The CDR3 has 16 residues. CDR1 SGHAT and CDR2 FQNNGV come from the germline V gene. Trimming took 7 bases from V and 0 from J; bases not matched to a gene: 6. The chain's CDR3 is CASTLTSGSNTGELFF. The CDR3 DNA is TGTGCCAGCACCCTGACTAGCGGATCGAACACCGGGGAGCTGTTTTTT.

The chain links TRBV6-6 to TRBJ2-1; TRBD2 matches 8 bases. Per germline, CDR1 MNHNY and CDR2 SVGAGI (reference sequence). This CDR3 spans 17 amino acids. With V trimmed by 5 bases and J by 6 bases, 15 bases remained unmatched. In DNA, the CDR3 is TGTGCCAGCAGTCTGACTAGGGGTTTGCGGGAGGTCAATGAGCAGTTCTTC. It specifies CASSLTRGLREVNEQFF.

The sample holds many counts of this clone. V is TRBV19 and J is TRBJ2-7; 8 bases line up with TRBD2. The length of the CDR3 is 16 residues. V shed 5 bases, J shed 3 bases, and the junction held 12 bases outside the gene matches. CDR1 and CDR2 from the germline V gene are LNHDA and SQIVND (reference sequence). The CDR3 region is CASSLSRTSSGYEQYF. For the CDR3, the DNA is TGTGCCAGTAGTCTATCAAGGACTAGCTCTGGCTACGAGCAGTACTTC. Complete variable domain (other parts from reference TRBV19 and TRBJ2-7): DGGITQSPKYLFRKEGQNVTLSCEQNLNHDAMYWYRQDPGQGLRLIYYSQIVNDFQKGDIAEGYSVSREKKESFPLTVTSAQKNPTAFYLCASSLSRTSSGYEQYFGPGTRLTVT.

This sequence joins TRBV28 and TRBJ2-1; tentative D call: TRBD2 (6 bases). The CDR3 loop spans 17 amino acids. Deletions cut 6 bases from V and 0 bases from J, with 18 bases between. CDR1 MDHEN and CDR2 SYDVKM come from the germline V gene. The CDR3 region has the DNA TGTGCCAGCAGCCCCAGCGGGCTTTATAGCTCCTACAATGAGCAGTTCTTC. Protein: CASSPSGLYSSYNEQFF. Full variable domain (remainder filled in from reference TRBV28 and TRBJ2-1): DVKVTQSSRYLVKRTGEKVFLECVQDMDHENMFWYRQDPGLGLRLIYFSYDVKMKEKGDIPEGYSVSREKKERFSLILESASTNQTSMYLCASSPSGLYSSYNEQFFGPGTRLTVL.

There are a few counts of this clone. The chain employs TRBV7-3 and TRBJ2-1; 12 nucleotides line up with TRBD2. V lost 5 bases and J lost 4; bases outside the gene matches: 3. Looked up from germline, CDR1 is SGHTA and CDR2 is FQGTGA. The length of the CDR3 is 15 residues. The CDR3 region is CASSRTSGVYNEQFF. The CDR3 DNA reads as TGTGCCAGCAGCCGGACTAGCGGGGTTTACAATGAGCAGTTCTTC.

V gene TRBV11-3 combines with J gene TRBJ2-1; TRBD2 matches 8 bases. The V segment lost 1 base and the J segment 4 bases; nucleotides outside the gene matches: 9. CDR1 is SGHNT, CDR2 YENEEA, per germline. CDR3 length equals 17 residues. The CDR3 loop is CASSLVSGSGGYNEQFF. The CDR3 bases are TGTGCCAGCAGCTTAGTAAGCGGGAGTGGGGGTTACAATGAGCAGTTCTTC. Complete variable domain (other parts from reference TRBV11-3 and TRBJ2-1): EAGVVQSPRYKIIEKKQPVAFWCNPISGHNTLYWYLQNLGQGPELLIRYENEEAVDDSQLPKDRFSAERLKGVDSTLKIQPAELGDSAVYLCASSLVSGSGGYNEQFFGPGTRLTVL.

The chain combines TRBV6-6 with TRBJ1-5; TRBD1 matches 7 bases. The CDR3 length is 14 residues. The ends lost 4 bases at V and 8 bases at J; junction bases unmatched: 8. Germline V lookup: CDR1 MNHNY, CDR2 SVGAGI (reference sequence). DNA for the CDR3: TGTGCCAGCAGTTCCCCGGGACAGCTGGAGCCCCAGCATTTT. It is translated as CASSSPGQLEPQHF.

This clone has a single count. The V gene is TRBV30, the J gene TRBJ1-4; D not certain. This CDR3 contains 16 residues. Trimming removed 1 base from V and 1 base from J, with 13 bases in between. Per germline, CDR1 GTSNPN and CDR2 SVGIG (reference sequence). The CDR3 DNA follows: TGTGCCTGGAGTGCAAGCCTAGGCAAAACTAATGAAAAACTGTTTTTT. Translation gives CAWSASLGKTNEKLFF.

The CDR3 sequence: CASSGLQDTEAFF. DNA of the CDR3: TGTGCCAGTAGTGGGCTCCAGGACACTGAAGCTTTCTTT. The genes are TRBV19 and TRBJ1-1; D call uncertain. CDR3 size: 13 residues. The ends were cut back, 5 bases at V and 3 bases at J, with 10 bases in the middle. CDR1 LNHDA and CDR2 SQIVND come from the germline V gene (reference sequence).

This rearrangement joins TRBV15 to TRBJ2-7; 8 bases are a match to TRBD2. The CDR3 length is 18 residues. V shed 0 bases and J 4 bases; nucleotides not matched to a gene: 14. CDR1 and CDR2 (germline): LNHNV, YYDKDF (reference sequence). This chain's CDR3 is CATSRDPAGVAHRYEQYF. The CDR3 DNA reads as TGTGCCACCAGCAGAGATCCAGCGGGAGTCGCCCACCGGTACGAGCAGTACTTC.